This note documents a single T cell receptor (beta chain) sequence. What it binds is unknown. cDNA synthesis used the whole RNA isolate, giving expressed TCRB sequences. This table comes from immunoSEQ multiplex PCR, and its TCRdb copy is limited to in-frame clones, with some not included. The table has approximately 100,000 clones, around 30% seen once. This entry belongs to a study of beta chain features in type 1 diabetes. Study-wide results and caveats: A PCR bias possibly favoring shorter templates would apply equally to patients and controls. A moderate, significant TCRB CDR3 shortening appeared in type 1 diabetes across four CD4+ subsets. Compared to healthy donors, patients appeared to have naive, central memory and Treg TCRB repertoires that were more alike.

Deletions cut 5 bases from V and 6 bases from J, with 13 bases between. There are 14 residues in the CDR3. Germline-derived CDR1 and CDR2 are SGHTA and FQGNSA. Roughly 110 mL of blood, on average, came from one heparinised draw per donor. CD4+ naive, central memory, regulatory and stem cell-like memory subsets were isolated by sorting on CD45RO/CCR7/CD25/CD127/CD95/CD27. This chain uses TRBV7-2 with TRBJ2-2; possible D gene TRBD1, 5 bases. Sample: central memory CD4+ T cells from blood. This TCR came from a woman aged 18-29 years with type 1 diabetes. This CDR3 is CASSATQGPGELFF. In nucleotides, the CDR3 is TGTGCCAGCAGCGCGACTCAGGGCCCCGGGGAGCTGTTTTTT. Full variable domain (outside the CDR3, taken from reference TRBV7-2 and TRBJ2-2): GAGVSQSPSNKVTEKGKDVELRCDPISGHTALYWYRQSLGQGLEFLIYFQGNSAPDKSGLPSDRFSAERTGGSVSTLTIQRTQQEDSAVYLCASSATQGPGELFFGEGSRLTVL.